The rows below give T cell receptor beta chains drawn from one sample of a study of T cells in Graves' hyperthyroidism and ophthalmopathy. One entry per CDR3 protein results from TCRdb running MiXCR on the multiplex PCR reads. The sample has some 500,000 distinct CDR3 sequences, roughly a quarter seen once; the top ten hold about 10%. The specimen was blood. All receptors come from a woman in her twenties or thirties with Graves' ophthalmopathy. CDR3s include the opening cysteine and the closing phenylalanine or tryptophan. A D gene is named only where the DNA matches it firmly. Clone sizes are given selectively: once, few, many, or a class where the clone is expanded.

clone size: few
V gene: TRBV10-3
J gene: TRBJ2-5
D gene: TRBD1
CDR3 DNA: TGTGCCATACGCCGGGGACAGGAGGAGACCCAGTACTTC
CDR3 protein: CAIRRGQEETQYF

clone size: many
V gene: TRBV6-2/TRBV6-3
J gene: TRBJ1-1
D gene: -
CDR3 DNA: TGTGCCAGCAGTTACGGGTACGGGGGCTTCACTGAAGCTTTCTTT
CDR3 protein: CASSYGYGGFTEAFF

clone size: many
V gene: TRBV6-5
J gene: TRBJ1-5
D gene: TRBD1
CDR3 DNA: TGTGCCAGCAGTTCAGGGACAGCGTCCGAGCCCCAGCATTTT
CDR3 protein: CASSSGTASEPQHF

clone size: -
V gene: TRBV4-1
J gene: TRBJ1-1
D gene: -
CDR3 DNA: TGCGCCAGCAGCTCCCCTCCGGGACAAAACACTGGAAACACTGAAGCTTTCTTT
CDR3 protein: CASSSPPGQNTGNTEAFF

clone size: many
V gene: TRBV27
J gene: TRBJ1-2
D gene: -
CDR3 DNA: TGTGCCAGCACCCCACGAGACACCAACCGACTCTATGGCTACACCTTC
CDR3 protein: CASTPRDTNRLYGYTF

clone size: -
V gene: TRBV7-2
J gene: TRBJ1-1
D gene: -
CDR3 DNA: TGTGCCAGCAGCTTAAGGTTCAAAAACACTGAAGCTTTCTTT
CDR3 protein: CASSLRFKNTEAFF

clone size: many
V gene: TRBV6-1
J gene: TRBJ2-7
D gene: TRBD2
CDR3 DNA: TGTGCCAGCAGGCGTACCGGACTAGCGGGGGCCTACGAGCAGTACTTC
CDR3 protein: CASRRTGLAGAYEQYF

clone size: few
V gene: TRBV15
J gene: TRBJ1-2
D gene: TRBD1
CDR3 DNA: TGTGCCACCAGCAGGGACAGGGGGCTCTATGGCTACACCTTC
CDR3 protein: CATSRDRGLYGYTF

clone size: many
V gene: TRBV20-1
J gene: TRBJ1-1
D gene: -
CDR3 DNA: TGCAGTGCTACGGCGCCGATGGGGACTGAAGCTTTCTTT
CDR3 protein: CSATAPMGTEAFF

clone size: -
V gene: TRBV20-1
J gene: TRBJ1-5
D gene: -
CDR3 DNA: TGCGGGGGGGGGAGCAATCAGCCCCAGCATTTT
CDR3 protein: CGGGSNQPQHF

clone size: many
V gene: TRBV5-1
J gene: TRBJ1-1
D gene: -
CDR3 DNA: TGCGCCAGCAGCCAAGACAGGACTACTGAAGCTTTCTTT
CDR3 protein: CASSQDRTTEAFF

clone size: -
V gene: TRBV12-3/TRBV12-4
J gene: TRBJ1-2
D gene: -
CDR3 DNA: TGTGCCAGTCACTCTCCCTGGAAGGGGTATGGCTACACCTTC
CDR3 protein: CASHSPWKGYGYTF

clone size: many
V gene: TRBV19
J gene: TRBJ1-2
D gene: TRBD1
CDR3 DNA: TGTGCCAGTAGGGCAGGGGGCGCGCATGGCTACACCTTC
CDR3 protein: CASRAGGAHGYTF

clone size: few
V gene: TRBV12-3/TRBV12-4
J gene: TRBJ1-5
D gene: TRBD1
CDR3 DNA: TGTGCCAGCAGCCACCGGGACAGGCAAAATCAGCCCCAGCATTTT
CDR3 protein: CASSHRDRQNQPQHF

clone size: many
V gene: TRBV19
J gene: TRBJ2-3
D gene: TRBD2
CDR3 DNA: TGTGCCAGTAGTATAGCTACTAGCGGACCCACAGATACGCAGTATTTT
CDR3 protein: CASSIATSGPTDTQYF

clone size: many
V gene: TRBV27
J gene: TRBJ2-7
D gene: TRBD1
CDR3 DNA: TGTGCCAGCTCGGACGGGACAGGCCTCTACGAGCAGTACTTC
CDR3 protein: CASSDGTGLYEQYF

clone size: many
V gene: TRBV3-1
J gene: TRBJ1-5
D gene: -
CDR3 DNA: TGTGCCAGCAGCCAAGATTCTCAGAACAATCAGCCCCAGCATTTT
CDR3 protein: CASSQDSQNNQPQHF

clone size: -
V gene: TRBV2
J gene: TRBJ1-1
D gene: -
CDR3 DNA: TGTGCCAGCAGCTGGGAGGGGTGGGACACTGAAGCTTTCTTT
CDR3 protein: CASSWEGWDTEAFF

clone size: many
V gene: TRBV6-2/TRBV6-3
J gene: TRBJ2-7
D gene: TRBD2
CDR3 DNA: TGTGCCAGCAGACCTGTTCTAGCGGGGTCCTACGAGCAGTACTTC
CDR3 protein: CASRPVLAGSYEQYF

clone size: many
V gene: TRBV20-1
J gene: TRBJ1-2
D gene: TRBD1
CDR3 DNA: TGCAGTGCTAGAGCTAACGACAGGGCGTCCTATGGCTACACCTTC
CDR3 protein: CSARANDRASYGYTF

clone size: many
V gene: TRBV30
J gene: TRBJ1-2
D gene: TRBD1
CDR3 DNA: TGTGCCTGGAGTAGAGCGGCAGGGGGAACCTATGGCTACACCTTC
CDR3 protein: CAWSRAAGGTYGYTF

clone size: many
V gene: TRBV20-1
J gene: TRBJ2-5
D gene: -
CDR3 DNA: TGCAGTGCTAGATTGACGGACGCGAAGGCCCAGTACTTC
CDR3 protein: CSARLTDAKAQYF

clone size: -
V gene: TRBV6-1
J gene: TRBJ1-6
D gene: TRBD1
CDR3 DNA: TGTGCCAGCAGTAGGGACAGGGGAGCGTCACCCCTCCACTTT
CDR3 protein: CASSRDRGASPLHF

clone size: -
V gene: TRBV2
J gene: TRBJ1-2
D gene: -
CDR3 DNA: TGTGCCAGCACCGAACGGGGTTATGGCTACACCTTC
CDR3 protein: CASTERGYGYTF

clone size: -
V gene: TRBV6-1
J gene: TRBJ2-7
D gene: TRBD2
CDR3 DNA: TGTGCCAGCAGTGGGGGCCTAGCGGGAGGGCTAGACGAGCAGTACTTC
CDR3 protein: CASSGGLAGGLDEQYF